This T cell receptor (beta chain) was sequenced in a study of blood T cell repertoires in COVID-19. Sequencing was performed with immunoSEQ multiplex PCR; in TCRdb, only in-frame clones are kept and a portion is missing. The repertoire holds roughly 170,000 clones, with approximately 80% as singletons. Sequenced: PBMCs or T cells enriched from blood (not recorded which). The receptor's source is a man over 45 who had recovered from COVID-19.

CDR3 in DNA: TGTGCCAGCAGCCAGGGACAGGGAAGGCAGCCCCAGCATTTT. It yields the protein CASSQGQGRQPQHF. The rearrangement links TRBV11-2 to TRBJ1-5; 9 nucleotides match TRBD1. Germline CDR1 is SGHAT and CDR2 is FQNNGV. The CDR3 has 14 amino acids. Unmatched junction bases numbered 6, after V lost 5 bases and J lost 7 bases. The full variable domain, its missing parts supplied by reference TRBV11-2 and TRBJ1-5, is EAGVAQSPRYKIIEKRQSVAFWCNPISGHATLYWYQQILGQGPKLLIQFQNNGVVDDSQLPKDRFSAERLKGVDSTLKIQPAKLEDSAVYLCASSQGQGRQPQHFGDGTRLSIL.